The sample holds a few counts of the clone carrying this T cell receptor beta chain. Then a second PCR, running about 6 to 12 cycles, was carried out with a sample-barcoded 5' primer and a J-beta primer mix. TCRdb re-analysed the 5' RACE reads in MiXCR, keeping a single row per CDR3 protein. The sample records 700,000 or so distinct CDR3 sequences, about 43% being singletons. Germline V CDR1 and CDR2: LGHNA, YNFKEQ. There are 16 residues in the CDR3. The V end lost 0 bases, the J end lost 3 bases, and 15 bases lay between the germline ends. This entry belongs to a study of blood T cells in healthy people across ages.

This receptor was taken from an elderly man in good health. The sequenced sample consisted of blood. This chain joins TRBV4-2 and TRBJ2-7; D is perhaps TRBD2 (5 bases). The CDR3 DNA is TGTGCCAGCAGCCAAGATAGTGTGGGAGACGGCTACGAGCAGTACTTC. This codes for CASSQDSVGDGYEQYF.